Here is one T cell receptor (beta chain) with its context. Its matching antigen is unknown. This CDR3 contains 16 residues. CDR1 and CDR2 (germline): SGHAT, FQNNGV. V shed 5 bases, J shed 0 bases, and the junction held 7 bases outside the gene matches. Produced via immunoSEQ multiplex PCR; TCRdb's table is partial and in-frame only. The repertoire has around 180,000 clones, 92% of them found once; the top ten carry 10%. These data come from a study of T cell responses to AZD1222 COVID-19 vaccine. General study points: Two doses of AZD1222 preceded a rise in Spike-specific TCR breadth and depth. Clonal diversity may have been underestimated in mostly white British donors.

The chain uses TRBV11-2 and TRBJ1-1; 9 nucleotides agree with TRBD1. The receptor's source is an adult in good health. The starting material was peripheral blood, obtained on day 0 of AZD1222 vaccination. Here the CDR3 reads CASSPTYRGLNTEAFF. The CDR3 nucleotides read TGTGCCAGCAGCCCGACTTACAGGGGGCTGAACACTGAAGCTTTCTTT.